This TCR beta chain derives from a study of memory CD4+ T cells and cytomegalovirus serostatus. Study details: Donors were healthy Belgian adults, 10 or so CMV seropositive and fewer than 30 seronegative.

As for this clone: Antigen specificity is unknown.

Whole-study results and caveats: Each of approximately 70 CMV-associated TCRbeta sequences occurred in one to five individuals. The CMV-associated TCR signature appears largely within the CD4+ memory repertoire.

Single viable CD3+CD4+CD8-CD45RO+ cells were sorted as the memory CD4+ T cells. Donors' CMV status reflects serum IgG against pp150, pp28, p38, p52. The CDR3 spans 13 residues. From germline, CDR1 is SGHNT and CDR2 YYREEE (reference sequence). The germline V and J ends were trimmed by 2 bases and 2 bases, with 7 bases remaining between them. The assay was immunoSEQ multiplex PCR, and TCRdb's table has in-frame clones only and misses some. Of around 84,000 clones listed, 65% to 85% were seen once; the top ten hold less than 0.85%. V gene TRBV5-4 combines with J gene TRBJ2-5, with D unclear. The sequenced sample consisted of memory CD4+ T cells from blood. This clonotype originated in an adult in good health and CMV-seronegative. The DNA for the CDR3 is TGTGCCAGCAGCTTAAGTGTGCAAGAGACCCAGTACTTC. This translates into CASSLSVQETQYF.